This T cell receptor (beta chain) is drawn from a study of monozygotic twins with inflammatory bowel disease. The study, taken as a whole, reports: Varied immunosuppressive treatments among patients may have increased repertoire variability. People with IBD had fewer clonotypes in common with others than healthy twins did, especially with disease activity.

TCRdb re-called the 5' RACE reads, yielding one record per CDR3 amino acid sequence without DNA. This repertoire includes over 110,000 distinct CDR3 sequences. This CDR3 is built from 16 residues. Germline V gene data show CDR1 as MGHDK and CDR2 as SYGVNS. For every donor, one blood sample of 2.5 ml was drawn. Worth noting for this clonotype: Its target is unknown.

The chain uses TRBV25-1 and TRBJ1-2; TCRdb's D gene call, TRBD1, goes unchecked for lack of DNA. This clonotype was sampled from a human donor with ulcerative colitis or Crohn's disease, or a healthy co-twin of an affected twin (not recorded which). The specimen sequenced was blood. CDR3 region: CASSAPGGVLGYGYTF.